This T cell receptor beta chain was found in a study of CD4+ T cells in melanoma. Trimming shortened V by 6 bases and J by 4 bases, and 12 bases separated the two germline ends. The CDR3 is made up of 13 amino acids. CDR1 is SNHLY, CDR2 FYNNEI, per germline. Repertoires were generated with immunoSEQ multiplex PCR, while TCRdb's copy carries only in-frame clones and drops some. Seen here are approximately 110,000 clones, around 93% observed once, and the top ten hold around 3%. The rearrangement joins TRBV2 to TRBJ1-1, with D possibly TRBD1 on 5 matching bases. The TCR sequence derives from a human donor with melanoma. The sequencing sample was made of peripheral blood. CDR3 amino acids: CASSLRGSTEAFF. The CDR3 DNA reads TGTGCCAGCAGCCTTCGGGGGAGCACTGAAGCTTTCTTT.